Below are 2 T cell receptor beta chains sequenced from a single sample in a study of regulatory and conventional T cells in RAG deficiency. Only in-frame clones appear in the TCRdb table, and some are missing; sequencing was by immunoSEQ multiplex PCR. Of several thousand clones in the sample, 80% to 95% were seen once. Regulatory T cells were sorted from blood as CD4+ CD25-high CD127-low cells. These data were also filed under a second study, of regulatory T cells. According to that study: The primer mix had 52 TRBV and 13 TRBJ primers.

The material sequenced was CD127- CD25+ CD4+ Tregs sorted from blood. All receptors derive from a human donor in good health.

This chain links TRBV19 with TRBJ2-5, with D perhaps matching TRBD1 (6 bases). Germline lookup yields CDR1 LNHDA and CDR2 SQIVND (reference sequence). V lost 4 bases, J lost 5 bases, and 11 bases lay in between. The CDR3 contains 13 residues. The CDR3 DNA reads TGTGCCAGTAGTAGGGGGCGCGGGGAGACCCAGTACTTC. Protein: CASSRGRGETQYF.

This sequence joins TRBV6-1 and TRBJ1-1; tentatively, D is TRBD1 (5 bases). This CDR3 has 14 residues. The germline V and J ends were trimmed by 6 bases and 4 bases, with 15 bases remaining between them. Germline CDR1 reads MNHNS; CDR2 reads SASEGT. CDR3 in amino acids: CASRLQDQITEAFF. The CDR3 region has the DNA TGTGCCAGCAGGTTACAGGATCAAATCACTGAAGCTTTCTTT.